The sequence of this T cell receptor (beta chain) was determined in a study of blood T cell repertoires in COVID-19. Whole-study context: Acute-phase and convalescent COVID-19 samples originated in the United States, Italy and Spain.

Original processing methods: Estimation of nucleated cell counts was performed using reference gene primer amplification. Profiling relied on immunoSEQ multiplex PCR, and the TCRdb table lists in-frame clones only, not all of them. V, J and clone size derive from that table, while D and trimming were established from the DNA sequence. The sample contains 190,000 or so clones, about three quarters of which appear only once. This CDR3 contains 13 residues. Germline CDR1 and CDR2: SNHLY and FYNNEI. The trim removed 6 bases at V and 2 bases at J, leaving 3 bases unmatched. The chain employs TRBV2 and TRBJ2-7, with 8 bases lining up with TRBD2. The sample consisted of peripheral blood. The clonotype comes from an elderly woman with COVID-19, enrolled during active disease. The CDR3, as DNA: TGTGCCAGCAGAACGGGGGGGCCCTACGAGCAGTACTTC. Its protein is CASRTGGPYEQYF.